This T cell receptor (beta chain) was sequenced for a study of blood T cell repertoires in COVID-19. Looking at the study overall: Acute and convalescent COVID-19 samples came from the United States, Italy and Spain.

CDR1 and CDR2 from the germline V gene are LNHNV and YYDKDF (reference sequence). V lost 0 bases, J lost 3 bases, and 7 bases lay in between. The CDR3 is 14 amino acids. Per the authors' pipeline: Amplification with reference gene primers provided the estimates of nucleated cell counts. Data came from immunoSEQ multiplex PCR; TCRdb stores just in-frame clones and leaves some out. Clone size and the V and J calls come from that table; the DNA yielded D and trimming. The data contain 130,000 to 150,000 clones, approximately 83% of them singletons. The sample comprised peripheral blood. The J gene is TRBJ2-3, the V gene TRBV15, with no clear D. This clonotype was obtained from an elderly woman with acute or convalescent COVID-19. The CDR3 region is CATSREGRTDTQYF. The DNA for the CDR3 is TGTGCCACCAGCAGAGAGGGCAGAACAGATACGCAGTATTTT.